Sequencing of this TCR beta chain was carried out in a study of long-term antiretroviral therapy in people with HIV (dated by TCRdb to between 2021 and 2023). For the wider study: The earliest samples were collected roughly a decade before the 2015 WHO recommendation for immediate ART, at a time when ART was usually postponed until CD4 counts fell. This retrospective serial study examined whether starting ART and sustained HIV suppression were associated with changes in the composition and diversity of the TRB repertoire in peripheral blood. A total of under 250 cryopreserved PBMC samples were contributed to the cohort by 30 adults with confirmed HIV infection, with samples collected serially over a mean of about 6 years (range 1-12). Of the approximately 30 participants with HIV, about a dozen were female. No cross-contamination during QIAcube processing was shown when test extractions of a monoclonal T-cell line were performed alongside 33 polyclonal samples.

Beyond this particular receptor, the publication reports: HIV repertoires had narrower CDR3 length ranges than controls, and the network structure suggested an antigen-experienced repertoire that shifted only slightly toward naive after ART. The repertoire was dominated across all time points by expanded TRB clones identified before ART initiation, although this dominance was seen to fluctuate and to decrease in many PLHIV after ART. Starting ART was linked to a significant rise in TRB diversity, yet even with long-term ART the diversity remained significantly lower than in transplant donor controls. Because PBMC availability was limited, only the TCR beta chain was sequenced, with no alpha chain pairing. Inferences about post-ART repertoire changes were limited because no data were available on ART adherence, viral resistance or therapy changes. Unsorted PBMC were profiled instead of sorted CD4+ and CD8+ T cells because pre-ART samples had limited cell numbers. The samples span the years 2004 to 2017, and the ART regimens used may be less effective than current regimens.

Including the terminal cysteine and phenylalanine, the CDR3 comprises 15 residues. Of all the DNA, just the CDR3 is kept, 45 bases in frame from base 1. The V and J ends are trimmed by 2 bases and 7 bases, leaving 12 bases between them. CDR1 and CDR2 are drawn from the germline V gene: MGHRA, YSYEKL. Participants were included only if at least one PBMC sample before ART initiation and at least two post-ART samples were available. All participants with HIV were treated in the United States of America. Cryopreserved samples of about 0.95-11 million PBMC were thawed and washed before DNA extraction. At the time of the earliest PBMC sample for each participant with HIV, ages ranged from about 20 to 55 years. PBMC samples from each participant spanned 1-4 timepoints before ART initiation and 2-8 timepoints after ART initiation, with a median of 7 samples. Serial HIV viral load, CD4+ T-cell count, ART history and demographic data were obtained for every participant. Genomic DNA was extracted from unsorted PBMC with a Qiagen kit on a QIAcube, processed in batches of 12 samples.

A remark on this clone: Its antigen remains unidentified. No base-level quality is on record; no much larger clone is a single base apart.

The immunoSEQ hsTCRB v3.0 assay was used at survey level resolution to sequence the TRB variable region. TRB sequencing targeted a depth of about 40,000-55,000 T-cell genomes per sample. TRB libraries were pooled and sequenced on an Illumina MiSeq using a v3 150-cycle kit. The study's processing was this. Repertoire analysis ran in R within a reproducible Nextflow workflow covering QC, data transformation and analysis. Custom analyses were implemented in LymphoSeq2, an R package for AIRR-Seq data exploration. A handful of samples that yielded fewer than 5000 total TRB sequences were excluded, so that under 200 HIV repertoires were analyzed. Among the 180 to 200 HIV repertoires that were kept, roughly 59 were collected before ART initiation and roughly 130 were collected after ART initiation. Repertoires were downsampled to 5000 TRB nucleotide sequences, and summary statistics were averaged over 100 downsampling iterations. Only TRB sequences with CDR3 regions of at least seven amino acids were retained for analysis. Diversity was measured with a Shannon entropy-derived clonality score and the Gini coefficient. In the repertoire networks, any two of the top 5000 CDR3 amino acid sequences were connected whenever the two sequences differed by an edit distance of one. For TRB CDR3 amino acid sequences, antigen specificity groups and MHC restriction were predicted with GLIPH2. To flag known associations with CMV, EBV, HIV or tissue antigens, CDR3 amino acid sequences were compared against VDJdb and McPAS-TCR. Pre-ART, post-ART and control groups were compared with Wilcoxon signed-rank tests and Holm-Bonferroni correction. This immuneACCESS table, as held by TCRdb, lists in-frame sequences with V and J called but not all clones. Of the missing ones, under half trace to an unresolved V gene in checked studies; the others have no known cause. That table is the source of V, J and clone size, and D and trimming were worked out from the DNA. The sample table shows under 30,000 clones, and about 85% are seen once. The ten largest clonotypes hold about 8.6% of the sample.

The rearranged segments are TRBV4-1 and TRBJ1-6, with no confidently assigned D gene. This TCR derives from a man in his forties with HIV. The input for sequencing was unsorted PBMCs, taken 3 years after starting antiretroviral therapy. The DNA reads TGCGCCAGCAGCCAACCTGGGCCGGGGAATTCACCCCTCCACTTT. It specifies CASSQPGPGNSPLHF.